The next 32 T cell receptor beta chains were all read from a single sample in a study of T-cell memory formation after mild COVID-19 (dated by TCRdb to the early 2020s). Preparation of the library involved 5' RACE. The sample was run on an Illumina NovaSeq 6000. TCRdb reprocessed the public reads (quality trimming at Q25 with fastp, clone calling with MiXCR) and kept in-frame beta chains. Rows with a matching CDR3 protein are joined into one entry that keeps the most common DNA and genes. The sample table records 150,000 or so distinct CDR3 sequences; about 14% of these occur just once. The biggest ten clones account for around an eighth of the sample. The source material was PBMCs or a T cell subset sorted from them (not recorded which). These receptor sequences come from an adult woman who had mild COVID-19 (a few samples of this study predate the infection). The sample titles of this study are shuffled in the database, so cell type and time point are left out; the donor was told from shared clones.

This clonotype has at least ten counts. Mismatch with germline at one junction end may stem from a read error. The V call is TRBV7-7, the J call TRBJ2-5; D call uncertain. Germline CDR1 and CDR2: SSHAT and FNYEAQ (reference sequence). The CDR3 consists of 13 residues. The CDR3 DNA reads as TGTGCTAGCAGCTTAGACTTGGATGAGACCCAGTACTTC. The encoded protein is CASSLDLDETQYF.

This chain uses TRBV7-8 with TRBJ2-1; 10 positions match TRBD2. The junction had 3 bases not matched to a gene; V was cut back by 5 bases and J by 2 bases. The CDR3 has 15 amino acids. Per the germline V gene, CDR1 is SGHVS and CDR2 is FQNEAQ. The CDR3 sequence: CASSKGLATYNEQFF. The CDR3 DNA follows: TGTGCCAGCAGCAAGGGACTAGCGACCTACAATGAGCAGTTCTTC.

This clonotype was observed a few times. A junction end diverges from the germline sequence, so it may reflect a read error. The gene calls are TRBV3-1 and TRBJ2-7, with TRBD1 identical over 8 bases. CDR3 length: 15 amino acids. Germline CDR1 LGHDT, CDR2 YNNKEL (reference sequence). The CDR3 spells CASSQAPWAGGEEYF. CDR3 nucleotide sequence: TGTGCCAGCAGCCAAGCTCCGTGGGCAGGGGGCGAGGAGTACTTC.

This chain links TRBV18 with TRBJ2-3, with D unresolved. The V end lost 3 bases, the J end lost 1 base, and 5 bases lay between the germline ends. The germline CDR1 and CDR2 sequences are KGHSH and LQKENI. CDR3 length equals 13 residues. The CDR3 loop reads CASSPWRTDTQYF. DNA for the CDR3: TGTGCCAGCTCACCGTGGCGCACAGATACGCAGTATTTT.

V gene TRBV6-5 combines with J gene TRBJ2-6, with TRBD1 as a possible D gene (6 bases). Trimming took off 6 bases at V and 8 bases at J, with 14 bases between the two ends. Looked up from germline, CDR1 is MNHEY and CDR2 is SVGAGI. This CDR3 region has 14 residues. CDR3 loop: CASRPTGTSNVLTF. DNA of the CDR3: TGTGCCAGCAGGCCTACAGGGACCTCCAACGTCCTGACTTTC.

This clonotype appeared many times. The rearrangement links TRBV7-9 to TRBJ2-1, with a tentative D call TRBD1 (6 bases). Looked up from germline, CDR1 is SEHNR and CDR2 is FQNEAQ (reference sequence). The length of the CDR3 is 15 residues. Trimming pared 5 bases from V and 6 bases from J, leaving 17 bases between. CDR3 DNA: TGTGCCAGCAGCCCCCTCAGGGGACGTTCCAATGAGCAGTTCTTC. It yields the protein CASSPLRGRSNEQFF.

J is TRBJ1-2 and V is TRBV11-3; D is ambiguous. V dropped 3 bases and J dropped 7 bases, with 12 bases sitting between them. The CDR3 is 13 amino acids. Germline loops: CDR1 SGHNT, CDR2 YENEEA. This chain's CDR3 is CASSFGRGGGYTF. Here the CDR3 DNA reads TGTGCCAGCAGCTTCGGCCGGGGTGGTGGCTACACCTTC.

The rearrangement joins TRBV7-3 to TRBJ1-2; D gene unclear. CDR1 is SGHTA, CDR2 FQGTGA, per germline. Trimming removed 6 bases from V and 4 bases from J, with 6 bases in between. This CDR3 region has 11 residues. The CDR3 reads CASSDGYGYTF. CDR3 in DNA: TGTGCCAGCAGTGATGGCTATGGCTACACCTTC.

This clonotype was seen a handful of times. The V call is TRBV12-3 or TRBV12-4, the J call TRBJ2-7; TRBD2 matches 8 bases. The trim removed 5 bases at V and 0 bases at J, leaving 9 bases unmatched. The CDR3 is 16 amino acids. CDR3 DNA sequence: TGTGCCAGCAGTCCACCTGAGCGGGGGAGCTCCTACGAGCAGTACTTC. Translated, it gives CASSPPERGSSYEQYF.

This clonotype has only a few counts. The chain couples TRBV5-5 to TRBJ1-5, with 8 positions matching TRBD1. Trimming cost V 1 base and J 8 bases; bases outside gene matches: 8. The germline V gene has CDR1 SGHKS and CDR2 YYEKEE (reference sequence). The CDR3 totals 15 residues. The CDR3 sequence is CASSLQGQDFKPQHF. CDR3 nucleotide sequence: TGTGCCAGCAGCTTGCAGGGACAGGACTTCAAGCCCCAGCATTTT.

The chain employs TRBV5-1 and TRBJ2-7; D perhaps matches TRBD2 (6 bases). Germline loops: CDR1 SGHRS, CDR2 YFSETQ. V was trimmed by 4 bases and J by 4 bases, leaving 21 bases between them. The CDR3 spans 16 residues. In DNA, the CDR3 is TGCGCCAGCAGCCCGTGGGACCGGGAGAGTTTTTACGAGCAGTACTTC. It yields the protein CASSPWDRESFYEQYF.

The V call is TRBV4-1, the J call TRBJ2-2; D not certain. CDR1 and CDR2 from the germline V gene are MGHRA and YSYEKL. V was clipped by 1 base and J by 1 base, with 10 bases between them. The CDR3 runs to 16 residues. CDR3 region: CASSQGSRGNTGELFF. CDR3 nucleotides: TGCGCCAGCAGCCAAGGGTCTAGAGGGAACACCGGGGAGCTGTTTTTT.

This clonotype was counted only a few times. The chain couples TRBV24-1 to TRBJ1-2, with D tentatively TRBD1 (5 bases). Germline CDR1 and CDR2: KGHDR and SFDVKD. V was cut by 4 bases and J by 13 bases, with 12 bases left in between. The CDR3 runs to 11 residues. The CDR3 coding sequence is TGTGCCACCAGTGACAGGGTCAAATTCACCTTC. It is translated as CATSDRVKFTF.

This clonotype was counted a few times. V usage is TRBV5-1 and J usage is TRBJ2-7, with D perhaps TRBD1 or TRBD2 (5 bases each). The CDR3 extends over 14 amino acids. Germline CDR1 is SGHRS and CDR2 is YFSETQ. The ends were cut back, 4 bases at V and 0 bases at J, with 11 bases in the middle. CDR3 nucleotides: TGCGCCAGCAGCCCGGGGCTGGGCTCCTACGAGCAGTACTTC. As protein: CASSPGLGSYEQYF. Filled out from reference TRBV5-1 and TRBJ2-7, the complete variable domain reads KAGVTQTPRYLIKTRGQQVTLSCSPISGHRSVSWYQQTPGQGLQFLFEYFSETQRNKGNFPGRFSGRQFSNSRSEMNVSTLELGDSALYLCASSPGLGSYEQYFGPGTRLTVT.

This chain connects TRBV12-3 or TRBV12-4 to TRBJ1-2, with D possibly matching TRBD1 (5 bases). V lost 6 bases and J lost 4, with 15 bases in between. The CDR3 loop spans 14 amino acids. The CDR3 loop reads CASRGGPSGYGYTF. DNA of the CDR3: TGTGCCAGCAGGGGGGGACCGAGCGGCTATGGCTACACCTTC.

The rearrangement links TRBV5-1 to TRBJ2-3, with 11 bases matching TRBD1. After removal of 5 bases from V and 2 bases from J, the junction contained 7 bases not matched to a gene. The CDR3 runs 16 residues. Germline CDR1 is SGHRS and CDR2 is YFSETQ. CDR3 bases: TGCGCCAGCAGTTCAGGGACAGGGGGACCCACAGATACGCAGTATTTT. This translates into CASSSGTGGPTDTQYF.

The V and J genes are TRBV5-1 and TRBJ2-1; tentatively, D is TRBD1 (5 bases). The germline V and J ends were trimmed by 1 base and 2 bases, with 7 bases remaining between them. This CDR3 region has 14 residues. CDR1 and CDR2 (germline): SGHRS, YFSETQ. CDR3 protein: CASSLRGAYNEQFF. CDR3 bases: TGCGCCAGCAGCTTGAGGGGTGCCTACAATGAGCAGTTCTTC.

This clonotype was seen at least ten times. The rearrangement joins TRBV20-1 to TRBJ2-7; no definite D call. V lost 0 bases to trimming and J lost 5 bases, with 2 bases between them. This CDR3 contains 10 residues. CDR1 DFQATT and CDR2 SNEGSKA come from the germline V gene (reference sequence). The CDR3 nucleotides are TGCAGTGCTAGAGATAACGAGCAGTACTTC. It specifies CSARDNEQYF.

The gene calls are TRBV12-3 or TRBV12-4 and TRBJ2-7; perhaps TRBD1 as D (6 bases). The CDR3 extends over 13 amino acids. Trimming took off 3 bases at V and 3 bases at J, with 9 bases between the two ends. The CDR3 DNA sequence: TGTGCCAGCAGTTTGATGACAGGCTACGAGCAGTACTTC. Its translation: CASSLMTGYEQYF.

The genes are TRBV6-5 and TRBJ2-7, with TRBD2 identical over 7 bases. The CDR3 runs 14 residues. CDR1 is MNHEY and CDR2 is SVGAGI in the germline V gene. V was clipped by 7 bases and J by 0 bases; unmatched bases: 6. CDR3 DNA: TGTGCCAGCACCAGGAGCGGGGACTCCTACGAGCAGTACTTC. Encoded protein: CASTRSGDSYEQYF.

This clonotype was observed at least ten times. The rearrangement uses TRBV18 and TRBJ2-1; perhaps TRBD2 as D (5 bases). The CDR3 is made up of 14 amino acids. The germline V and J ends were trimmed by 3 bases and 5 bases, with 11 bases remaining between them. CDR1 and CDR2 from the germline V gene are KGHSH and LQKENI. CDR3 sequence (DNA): TGTGCCAGCTCACCTATGCGGACTCACAATGAGCAGTTCTTC. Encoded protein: CASSPMRTHNEQFF.

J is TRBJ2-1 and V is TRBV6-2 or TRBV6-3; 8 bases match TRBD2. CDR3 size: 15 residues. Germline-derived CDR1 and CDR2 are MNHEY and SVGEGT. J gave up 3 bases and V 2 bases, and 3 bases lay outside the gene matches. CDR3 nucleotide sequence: TGTGCCAGCAGTTACCTTGCGGGAGGCTACAATGAGCAGTTCTTC. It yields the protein CASSYLAGGYNEQFF.

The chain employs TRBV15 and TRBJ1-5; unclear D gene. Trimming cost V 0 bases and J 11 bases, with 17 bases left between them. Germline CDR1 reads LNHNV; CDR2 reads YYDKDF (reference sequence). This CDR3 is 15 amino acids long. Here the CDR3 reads CATSRDRSILKSQHF. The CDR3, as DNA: TGTGCCACCAGCAGAGATAGGAGCATTTTAAAGTCCCAGCATTTT.

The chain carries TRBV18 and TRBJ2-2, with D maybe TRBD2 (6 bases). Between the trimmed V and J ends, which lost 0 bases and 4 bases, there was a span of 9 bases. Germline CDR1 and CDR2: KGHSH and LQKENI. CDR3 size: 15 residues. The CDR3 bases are TGTGCCAGCTCACCACCCGGGAGAACCACCGGGGAGCTGTTTTTT. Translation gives CASSPPGRTTGELFF.

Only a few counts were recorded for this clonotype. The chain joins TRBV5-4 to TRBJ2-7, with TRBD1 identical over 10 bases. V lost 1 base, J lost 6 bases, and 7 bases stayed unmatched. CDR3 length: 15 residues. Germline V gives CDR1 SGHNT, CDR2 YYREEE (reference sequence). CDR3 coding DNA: TGTGCCAGCAGCTTGAGCAGACAGGGGGCGGCCGAGCAGTACTTC. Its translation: CASSLSRQGAAEQYF.

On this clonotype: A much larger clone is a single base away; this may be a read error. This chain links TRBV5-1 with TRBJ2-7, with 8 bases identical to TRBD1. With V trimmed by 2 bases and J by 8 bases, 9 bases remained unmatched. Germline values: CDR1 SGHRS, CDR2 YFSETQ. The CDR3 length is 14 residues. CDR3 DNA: TGCGCCAGCAGCTTACCGGGACAGGCGAGGAAGCAGTACTTC. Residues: CASSLPGQARKQYF. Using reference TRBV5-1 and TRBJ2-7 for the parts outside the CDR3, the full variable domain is KAGVTQTPRYLIKTRGQQVTLSCSPISGHRSVSWYQQTPGQGLQFLFEYFSETQRNKGNFPGRFSGRQFSNSRSEMNVSTLELGDSALYLCASSLPGQARKQYFGPGTRLTVT.

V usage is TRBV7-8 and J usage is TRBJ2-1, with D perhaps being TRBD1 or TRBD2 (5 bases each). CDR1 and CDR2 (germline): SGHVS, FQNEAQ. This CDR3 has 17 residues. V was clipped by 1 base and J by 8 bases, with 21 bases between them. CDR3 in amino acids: CASSLDDRDPPRDEQFF. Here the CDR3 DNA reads TGTGCCAGCAGCTTAGATGACCGGGACCCCCCCCGGGATGAGCAGTTCTTC. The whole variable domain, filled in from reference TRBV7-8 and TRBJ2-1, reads GAGVSQSPRYKVAKRGQDVALRCDPISGHVSLFWYQQALGQGPEFLTYFQNEAQLDKSGLPSDRFFAERPEGSVSTLKIQRTQQEDSAVYLCASSLDDRDPPRDEQFFGPGTRLTVL.

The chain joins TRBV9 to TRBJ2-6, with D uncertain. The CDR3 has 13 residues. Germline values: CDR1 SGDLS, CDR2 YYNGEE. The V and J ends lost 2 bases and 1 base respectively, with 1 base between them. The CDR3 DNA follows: TGTGCCAGCAGCGTTTCTGGGGCCAACGTCCTGACTTTC. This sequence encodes CASSVSGANVLTF.

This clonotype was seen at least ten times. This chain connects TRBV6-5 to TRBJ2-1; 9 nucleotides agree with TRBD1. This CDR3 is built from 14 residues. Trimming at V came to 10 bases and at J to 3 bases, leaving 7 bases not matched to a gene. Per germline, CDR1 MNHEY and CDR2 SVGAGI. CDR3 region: CATADRGDYNEQFF. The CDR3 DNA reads TGTGCCACTGCGGACAGGGGCGACTACAATGAGCAGTTCTTC.

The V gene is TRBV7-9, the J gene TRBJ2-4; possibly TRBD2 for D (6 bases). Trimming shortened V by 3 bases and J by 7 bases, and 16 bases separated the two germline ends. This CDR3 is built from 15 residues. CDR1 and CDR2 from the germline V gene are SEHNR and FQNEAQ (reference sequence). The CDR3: CASSFLKRARNIQYF. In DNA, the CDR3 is TGTGCCAGCAGCTTTCTTAAGCGGGCGAGGAACATTCAGTACTTC.

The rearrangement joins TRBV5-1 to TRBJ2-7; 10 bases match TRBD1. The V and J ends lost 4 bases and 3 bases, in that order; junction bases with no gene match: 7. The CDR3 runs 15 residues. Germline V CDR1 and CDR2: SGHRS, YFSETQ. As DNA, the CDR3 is TGCGCCAGCAGCCAAGGGACAGGGGATTTCTACGAGCAGTACTTC. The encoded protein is CASSQGTGDFYEQYF.

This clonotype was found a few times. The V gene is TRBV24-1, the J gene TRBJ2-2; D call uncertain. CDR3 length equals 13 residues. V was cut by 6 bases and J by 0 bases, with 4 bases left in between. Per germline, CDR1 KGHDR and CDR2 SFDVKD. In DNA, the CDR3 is TGTGCCACCAGTAGTCCGAACACCGGGGAGCTGTTTTTT. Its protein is CATSSPNTGELFF.